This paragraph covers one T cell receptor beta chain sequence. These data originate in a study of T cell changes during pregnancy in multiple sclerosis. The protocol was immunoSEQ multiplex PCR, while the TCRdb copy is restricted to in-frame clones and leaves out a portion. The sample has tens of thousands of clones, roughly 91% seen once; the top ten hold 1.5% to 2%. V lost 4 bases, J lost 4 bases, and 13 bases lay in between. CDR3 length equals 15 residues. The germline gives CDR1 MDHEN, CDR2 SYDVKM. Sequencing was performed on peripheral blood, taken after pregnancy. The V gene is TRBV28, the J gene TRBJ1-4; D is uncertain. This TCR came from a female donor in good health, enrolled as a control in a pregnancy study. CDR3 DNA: TGTGCCAGCAGTTCCACGGACGGAGGTAATGAAAAACTGTTTTTT. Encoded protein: CASSSTDGGNEKLFF.